Listed below are T cell receptor beta chains from one sample, sequenced in a study of control samples from healthy donors and cancer patients. Sequencing was performed with immunoSEQ multiplex PCR; in TCRdb, only in-frame clones are kept and a portion is missing. Among some 220,000 clones listed, about 95% were seen once. The sequencing input was blood. These receptors were obtained from a man aged 45-65 years in good health. Both conserved end residues are part of each CDR3. The D gene is left open where the match is weak. Part of the rows lack a size; the others show once, few, many or a class for expanded clones.

>-|TRBJ2-1|TRBV5-4|once
CASTSGGASSYNEQFF
TGTGCCAGCACTTCTGGGGGGGCTAGCTCCTACAATGAGCAGTTCTTC
>TRBD2|TRBJ2-1|TRBV10-1|once
CASSGAGGRSDEQFF
TGCGCCAGCAGTGGAGCGGGGGGCCGAAGCGATGAGCAGTTCTTC
>-|TRBJ1-1|TRBV6-2/TRBV6-3|-
CASSYRGLGTEAFF
TGTGCCAGCAGTTATAGAGGGTTAGGCACTGAAGCTTTCTTT
>TRBD1|TRBJ1-5|TRBV28|-
CASSITGGGNQPQHF
TGTGCCAGCAGCATCACAGGGGGCGGCAATCAGCCCCAGCATTTT
>-|TRBJ1-3|TRBV6-2/TRBV6-3|-
CASSPDSRSGNTIYF
TGTGCCAGCAGCCCGGACAGCCGCTCTGGAAACACCATATATTTT
>TRBD1|TRBJ1-1|TRBV6-6|-
CASSTGAPNTEAFF
TGTGCCAGCAGTACAGGGGCTCCGAACACTGAAGCTTTCTTT
>-|TRBJ2-3|TRBV7-2|-
CASSLDGGGYTQYF
TGTGCCAGCAGCTTAGACGGAGGGGGATATACGCAGTATTTT
>TRBD1|TRBJ1-6|TRBV4-2|-
CASSYHRGSYNSPLHF
TGTGCCAGCAGCTATCACAGGGGCAGCTATAATTCACCCCTCCACTTT
>-|TRBJ2-1|TRBV28|once
CATQKGVLGGGYEQFF
TGTGCCACCCAAAAGGGGGTCCTGGGGGGCGGGTATGAGCAGTTCTTC
>-|TRBJ2-1|TRBV5-4|-
CASSLGSSYNEQFF
TGTGCCAGCAGCTTGGGGAGCTCCTACAATGAGCAGTTCTTC
>-|TRBJ1-2|TRBV29-1|-
CSVEGSREAVYGYTF
TGCAGCGTTGAAGGTTCGAGAGAAGCCGTCTATGGCTACACCTTC
>-|TRBJ2-7|TRBV6-6|-
CASSPGSYEQYF
TGTGCCAGCAGCCCTGGGTCCTACGAGCAGTACTTC
>-|TRBJ2-1|TRBV6-4|-
CASSPRGEDEQFF
TGTGCCAGCAGTCCCCGAGGGGAGGATGAGCAGTTCTTC
>-|TRBJ1-2|TRBV6-5|-
CASSSDSYYGYTF
TGTGCCAGCAGTTCCGACAGTTACTATGGCTACACCTTC
>-|TRBJ2-7|TRBV11-2|-
CASSTTGYEQYF
TGTGCCAGCAGCACTACCGGCTACGAGCAGTACTTC
>-|TRBJ2-1|TRBV27|-
CASSLMYSSYNEQFF
TGTGCCAGCAGTTTAATGTACAGCTCCTACAATGAGCAGTTCTTC
>-|TRBJ1-2|TRBV4-3|few
CASSQEVVRYGYTF
TGCGCCAGCAGCCAAGAAGTTGTGAGGTATGGCTACACCTTC
>TRBD2|TRBJ2-5|TRBV5-1|-
CASSQRLAGSGETQYF
TGCGCCAGCAGCCAAAGACTAGCGGGGAGTGGAGAGACCCAGTACTTC
>-|TRBJ1-3|TRBV19|-
CASSPLGGGSGNTIYF
TGTGCCAGTAGTCCCCTGGGAGGGGGCTCTGGAAACACCATATATTTT
>-|TRBJ1-1|TRBV7-9|-
CASSFGQSLGNTEAFF
TGTGCCAGCAGCTTTGGGCAGAGCCTAGGGAACACTGAAGCTTTCTTT
>TRBD1|TRBJ1-4|TRBV3-1/TRBV3-2|-
CASSQGTGVYNEKLFF
TGTGCCAGCAGCCAAGGGACAGGGGTTTATAATGAAAAACTGTTTTTT
>-|TRBJ2-3|TRBV12-3/TRBV12-4|-
CASSLIVDTQYF
TGTGCCAGCAGTTTAATCGTAGATACGCAGTATTTT
>-|TRBJ1-6|TRBV5-1|-
CASSWGDILNSPLHF
TGCGCCAGCAGCTGGGGGGATATTCTTAATTCACCCCTCCACTTT
>-|TRBJ2-3|TRBV6-1|-
CASSGSYGAAFTDTQYF
TGTGCCAGCAGTGGGTCTTACGGGGCCGCCTTCACAGATACGCAGTATTTT
>TRBD2|TRBJ2-2|TRBV5-1|-
CASSVMGLGVSGELFF
TGCGCCAGCAGCGTAATGGGACTAGGGGTTTCGGGGGAGCTGTTTTTT
>-|TRBJ1-6|TRBV5-5|-
CASSLVPGWESPLHF
TGTGCCAGCAGCTTGGTTCCAGGGTGGGAGTCACCCCTCCACTTT
>-|TRBJ1-2|TRBV11-2|-
CASSWAGNGYTF
TGTGCCAGCAGCTGGGCTGGCAATGGCTACACCTTC
>TRBD1|TRBJ1-5|TRBV5-6|-
CASSPGQGHQPQHF
TGTGCCAGCAGCCCCGGACAGGGGCATCAGCCCCAGCATTTT
>-|TRBJ1-1|TRBV28|-
CASLLEGTEAFF
TGTGCCAGCTTATTGGAGGGCACTGAAGCTTTCTTT
>TRBD1|TRBJ1-5|TRBV6-2/TRBV6-3|-
CASSYAGTVGLIPQHF
TGTGCCAGCAGTTACGCCGGGACAGTTGGACTAATCCCCCAGCATTTT
>TRBD1|TRBJ1-5|TRBV19|-
CASRDRTGSYSNQPQHF
TGTGCCAGTAGGGATCGGACAGGGAGTTATAGCAATCAGCCCCAGCATTTT
>-|TRBJ2-3|TRBV29-1|-
CSVEKGEDTQYF
TGCAGCGTTGAAAAGGGGGAAGATACGCAGTATTTT
>-|TRBJ1-2|TRBV6-5|-
CASSYLGPGFGGYTF
TGTGCCAGCAGTTACCTAGGCCCCGGGTTCGGGGGCTACACCTTC
>TRBD2|TRBJ2-3|TRBV14|-
CASSLRTSGDTDTQYF
TGTGCCAGCAGCCTCCGGACTAGCGGGGACACAGATACGCAGTATTTT
>TRBD1|TRBJ1-1|TRBV11-2|-
CASSNTGAEAFF
TGTGCCAGCAGCAATACAGGGGCTGAAGCTTTCTTT
>-|TRBJ2-2|TRBV2|-
CASSEGGGTGELFF
TGTGCCAGCAGTGAGGGGGGCGGCACCGGGGAGCTGTTTTTT
>TRBD1|TRBJ1-2|TRBV29-1|-
CSATDRDPNYGYTF
TGCAGCGCAACCGACAGGGACCCTAACTATGGCTACACCTTC
>-|TRBJ1-5|TRBV9|-
CASSVDINQPQHF
TGTGCCAGCAGCGTAGACATCAATCAGCCCCAGCATTTT
>-|TRBJ1-6|TRBV13|-
CASSLGGLSSYNSPLHF
TGTGCCAGCAGCTTGGGAGGGTTAAGCTCCTATAATTCACCCCTCCACTTT
>-|TRBJ1-1|TRBV4-1|-
CASSLGGAGMNTEAFF
TGCGCCAGCAGCCTGGGGGGGGCGGGGATGAACACTGAAGCTTTCTTT
>-|TRBJ1-1|TRBV5-5|-
CASSYRVGINPEAFF
TGTGCCAGCAGCTATCGGGTCGGTATAAACCCTGAAGCTTTCTTT
>-|TRBJ1-6|TRBV15|-
CATSRVFTGSGSPLHF
TGTGCCACCAGCAGAGTGTTTACAGGGAGTGGGTCACCCCTCCACTTT
>-|TRBJ1-1|TRBV6-5|-
CASRTGTDTEAFF
TGTGCCAGCCGGACCGGGACGGACACTGAAGCTTTCTTT
>-|TRBJ1-5|TRBV19|-
CASIGRGDQPQHF
TGTGCCAGTATAGGCCGGGGCGATCAGCCCCAGCATTTT
>-|TRBJ2-1|TRBV6-4|-
CASSDRGPYNEQFF
TGTGCCAGCAGTGACAGGGGCCCCTACAATGAGCAGTTCTTC
>-|TRBJ2-2|TRBV15|-
CATSREGAMGELFF
TGTGCCACCAGCAGAGAGGGGGCGATGGGGGAGCTGTTTTTT
>-|TRBJ1-3|TRBV28|-
CASSSSLNTIYF
TGTGCCAGCAGTTCCTCCTTAAACACCATATATTTT
>TRBD1|TRBJ2-4|TRBV6-5|-
CASSFGTGQNIQYF
TGTGCCAGCAGTTTCGGGACAGGGCAAAACATTCAGTACTTC